Sequencing of this TCR beta chain was carried out in a study of shared clonotypes between healthy human individuals. As to this clone: The antigen is unknown.

General study findings and limits: Sequencing depth was expected to affect clonotype sharing among donors. Researchers found naive subsets generally carried larger estimated richness than memory subsets. Rarefaction demonstrated incomplete sorted-subset sequencing despite large depth.

TCRdb's table, derived via immunoSEQ multiplex PCR, lists solely in-frame clones and lacks some. The repertoire has 2 million to 2.5 million clones, over 85% of them found once; the top ten carry 0.39%. The CDR3 runs 13 residues. V lost 11 bases and J lost 1; bases outside the gene matches: 6. In germline, CDR1 is MDHEN, CDR2 SYDVKM. Sequencing used naive CD4+ T cells from PBMCs. Described subset: CD45RA+ positively selected. The sequence was obtained from a young man in good health. Some clones in this sample may be carry-over from other donors' samples. This sequence joins TRBV28 and TRBJ2-3, with 7 bases lining up with TRBD1. CDR3 protein: CAGLDRRTDTQYF. In nucleotides, the CDR3 is TGTGCCGGATTGGACAGGCGCACAGATACGCAGTATTTT. The complete variable domain, with remaining parts taken from reference TRBV28 and TRBJ2-3, reads DVKVTQSSRYLVKRTGEKVFLECVQDMDHENMFWYRQDPGLGLRLIYFSYDVKMKEKGDIPEGYSVSREKKERFSLILESASTNQTSMYLCAGLDRRTDTQYFGPGTRLTVL.